This T cell receptor beta chain came from a study of cytomegalovirus exposure and HLA in healthy donors. The study, taken as a whole, reports: According to a later analysis, most TCR beta chains associated with CMV appeared HLA-restricted. Reportedly, diagnosis of cytomegalovirus status by the classifier showed high specificity and sensitivity.

To note about this clone: Its antigen is not identified.

Use of 60 Vbeta and 13 Jbeta primers characterized the PCR. Assay used: immunoSEQ multiplex PCR; TCRdb lists only in-frame clones, some missing. Altogether some 86,000 clones are present, about 85% being singletons, with the ten largest covering roughly 15%. Germline V gene data show CDR1 as SGHTA and CDR2 as FQGTGA. This CDR3 has 15 residues. V lost 2 bases and J 4 bases, leaving 15 bases between the germline ends. The receptor comes from a woman aged 40 to 49 in good health and CMV-seropositive. Source material: PBMCs. The rearrangement uses TRBV7-3 and TRBJ2-7; TRBD2 might be the D (7 bases). The CDR3 here is CASSLSGGLGYEQYF. DNA for the CDR3: TGTGCCAGCAGCTTATCGGGGGGCTTAGGATACGAGCAGTACTTC. Complete variable domain (other parts from reference TRBV7-3 and TRBJ2-7): GAGVSQTPSNKVTEKGKYVELRCDPISGHTALYWYRQSLGQGPEFLIYFQGTGAADDSGLPNDRFFAVRPEGSVSTLKIQRTERGDSAVYLCASSLSGGLGYEQYFGPGTRLTVT.